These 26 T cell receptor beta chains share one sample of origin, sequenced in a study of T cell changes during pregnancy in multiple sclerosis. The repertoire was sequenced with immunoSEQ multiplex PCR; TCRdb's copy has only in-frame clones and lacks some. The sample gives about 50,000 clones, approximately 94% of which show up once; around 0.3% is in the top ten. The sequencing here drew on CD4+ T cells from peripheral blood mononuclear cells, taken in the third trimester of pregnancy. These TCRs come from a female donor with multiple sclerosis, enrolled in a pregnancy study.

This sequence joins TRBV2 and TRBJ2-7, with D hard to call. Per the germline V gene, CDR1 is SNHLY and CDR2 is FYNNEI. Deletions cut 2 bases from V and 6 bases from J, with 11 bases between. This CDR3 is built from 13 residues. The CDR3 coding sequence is TGTGCCAGCAGTGAATGGCCTTCCAGCGAGCAGTACTTC. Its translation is CASSEWPSSEQYF.

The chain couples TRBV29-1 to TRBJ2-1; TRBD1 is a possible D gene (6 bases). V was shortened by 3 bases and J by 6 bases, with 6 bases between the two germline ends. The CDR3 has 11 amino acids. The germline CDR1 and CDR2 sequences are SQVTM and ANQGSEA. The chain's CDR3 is CSVDRGNEQFF. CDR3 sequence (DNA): TGCAGCGTTGACAGGGGCAATGAGCAGTTCTTC.

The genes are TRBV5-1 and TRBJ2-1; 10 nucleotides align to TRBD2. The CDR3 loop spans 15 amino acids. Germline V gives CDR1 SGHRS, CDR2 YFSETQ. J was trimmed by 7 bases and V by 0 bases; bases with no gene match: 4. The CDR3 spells CASSLEGTSVNEQFF. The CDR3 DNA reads TGCGCCAGCAGCTTGGAAGGGACTAGCGTGAATGAGCAGTTCTTC.

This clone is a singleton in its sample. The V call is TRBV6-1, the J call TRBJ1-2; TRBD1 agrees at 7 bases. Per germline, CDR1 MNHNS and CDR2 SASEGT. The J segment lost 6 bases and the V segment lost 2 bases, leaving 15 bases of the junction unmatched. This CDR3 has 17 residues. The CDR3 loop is CASSELPSSFRGDGYTF. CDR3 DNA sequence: TGTGCCAGCAGTGAACTCCCTTCCAGTTTCAGGGGGGATGGCTACACCTTC.

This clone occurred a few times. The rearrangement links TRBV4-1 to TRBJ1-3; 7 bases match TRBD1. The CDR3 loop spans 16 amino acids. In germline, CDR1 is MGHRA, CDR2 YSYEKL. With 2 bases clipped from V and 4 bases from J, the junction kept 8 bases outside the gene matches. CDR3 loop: CASSQPRQGRGNTIYF. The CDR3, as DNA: TGCGCCAGCAGCCAACCTAGACAGGGACGGGGAAACACCATATATTTT.

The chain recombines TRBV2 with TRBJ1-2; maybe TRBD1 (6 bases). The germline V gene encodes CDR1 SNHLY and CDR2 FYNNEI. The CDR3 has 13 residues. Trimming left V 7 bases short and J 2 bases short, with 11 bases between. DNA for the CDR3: TGTGCCAGCATTAAGGACAGAAACTATGGCTACACCTTC. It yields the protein CASIKDRNYGYTF.

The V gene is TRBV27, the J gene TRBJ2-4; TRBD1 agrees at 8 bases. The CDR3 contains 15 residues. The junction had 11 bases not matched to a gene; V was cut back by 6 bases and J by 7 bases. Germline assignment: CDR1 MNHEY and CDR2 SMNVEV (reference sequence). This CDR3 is CASRHGGQGANIQYF. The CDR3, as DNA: TGTGCCAGCAGACATGGCGGGCAGGGGGCGAACATTCAGTACTTC.

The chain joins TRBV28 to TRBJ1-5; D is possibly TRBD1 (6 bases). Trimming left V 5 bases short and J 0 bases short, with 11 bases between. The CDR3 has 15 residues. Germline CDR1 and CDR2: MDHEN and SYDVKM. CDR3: CASSGTLYSNQPQHF. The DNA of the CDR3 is TGTGCCAGCAGTGGGACACTTTATAGCAATCAGCCCCAGCATTTT.

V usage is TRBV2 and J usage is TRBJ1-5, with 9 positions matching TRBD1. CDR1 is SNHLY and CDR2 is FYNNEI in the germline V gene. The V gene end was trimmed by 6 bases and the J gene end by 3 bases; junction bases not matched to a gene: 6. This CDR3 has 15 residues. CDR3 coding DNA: TGTGCCAGCAGCCCGGGACAGGGCTTCAATCAGCCCCAGCATTTT. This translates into CASSPGQGFNQPQHF.

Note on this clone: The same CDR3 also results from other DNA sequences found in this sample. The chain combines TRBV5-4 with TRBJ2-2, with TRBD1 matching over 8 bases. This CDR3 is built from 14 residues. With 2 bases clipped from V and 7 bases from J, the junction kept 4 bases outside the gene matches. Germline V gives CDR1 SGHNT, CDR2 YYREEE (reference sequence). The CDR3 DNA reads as TGTGCCAGCAGCTTAAACAGGGGGAACGGGGAGCTGTTTTTT. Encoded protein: CASSLNRGNGELFF.

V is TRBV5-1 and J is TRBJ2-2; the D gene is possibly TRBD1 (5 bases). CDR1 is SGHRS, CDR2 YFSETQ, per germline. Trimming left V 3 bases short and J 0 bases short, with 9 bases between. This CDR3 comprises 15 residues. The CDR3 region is CASSSGHANTGELFF. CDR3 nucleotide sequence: TGCGCCAGCAGCTCCGGACACGCGAACACCGGGGAGCTGTTTTTT.

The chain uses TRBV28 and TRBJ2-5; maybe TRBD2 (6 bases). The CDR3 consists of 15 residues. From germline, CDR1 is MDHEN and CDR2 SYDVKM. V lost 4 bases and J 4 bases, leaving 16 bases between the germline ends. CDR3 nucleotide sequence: TGTGCCAGCAGTTCCCTTTTCGGGGGAGGAGAGACCCAGTACTTC. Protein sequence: CASSSLFGGGETQYF.

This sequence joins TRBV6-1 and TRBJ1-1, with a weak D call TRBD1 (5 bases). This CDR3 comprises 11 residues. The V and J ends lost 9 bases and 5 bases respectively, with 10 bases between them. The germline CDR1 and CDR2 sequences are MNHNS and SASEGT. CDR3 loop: CASHGGTEAFF. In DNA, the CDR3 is TGTGCCAGTCACGGGGGTACTGAAGCTTTCTTT.

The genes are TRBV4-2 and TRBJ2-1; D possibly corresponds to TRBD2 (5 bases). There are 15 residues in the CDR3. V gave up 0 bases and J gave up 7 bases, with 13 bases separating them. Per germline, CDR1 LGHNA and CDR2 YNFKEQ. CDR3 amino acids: CASSQDRSGRNEQFF. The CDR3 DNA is TGTGCCAGCAGCCAAGATAGGAGCGGTAGAAATGAGCAGTTCTTC.

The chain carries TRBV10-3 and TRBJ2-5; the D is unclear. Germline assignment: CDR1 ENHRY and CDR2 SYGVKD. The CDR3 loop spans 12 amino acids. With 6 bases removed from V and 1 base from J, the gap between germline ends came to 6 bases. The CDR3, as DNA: TGTGCCATCAGGGGCAGCCAAGAGACCCAGTACTTC. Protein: CAIRGSQETQYF.

Here the CDR3 DNA reads TGTGCCAGCAGCGGTGGGGGACAGAAAGCTTTCTTT. It specifies CASSGGGQKAFF. The V call is TRBV21-1, the J call TRBJ1-1; the D call of TRBD1 is as the table states it, not checked on the DNA. TRBV21-1 is a pseudogene segment. The CDR3 sequence is 12 residues long.

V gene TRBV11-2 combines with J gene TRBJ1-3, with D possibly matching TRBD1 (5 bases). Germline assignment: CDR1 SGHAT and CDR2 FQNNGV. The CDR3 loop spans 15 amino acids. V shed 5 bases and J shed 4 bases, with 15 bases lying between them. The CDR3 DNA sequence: TGTGCCAGCAGCCCGTGGGGGGGGACGGGAAACACCATATATTTT. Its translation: CASSPWGGTGNTIYF.

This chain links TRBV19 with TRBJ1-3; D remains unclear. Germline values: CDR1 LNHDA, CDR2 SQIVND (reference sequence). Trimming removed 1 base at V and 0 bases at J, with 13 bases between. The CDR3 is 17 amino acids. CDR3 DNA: TGTGCCAGTAGTATAGTGGTCCTGAAGAGCTCTGGAAACACCATATATTTT. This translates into CASSIVVLKSSGNTIYF.

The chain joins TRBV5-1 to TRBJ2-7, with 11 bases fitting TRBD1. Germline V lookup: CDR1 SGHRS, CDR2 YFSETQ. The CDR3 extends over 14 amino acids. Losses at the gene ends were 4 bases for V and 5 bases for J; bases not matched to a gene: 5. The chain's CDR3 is CASSGDRGIDEQYF. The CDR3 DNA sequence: TGCGCCAGCAGCGGGGACAGGGGGATAGACGAGCAGTACTTC.

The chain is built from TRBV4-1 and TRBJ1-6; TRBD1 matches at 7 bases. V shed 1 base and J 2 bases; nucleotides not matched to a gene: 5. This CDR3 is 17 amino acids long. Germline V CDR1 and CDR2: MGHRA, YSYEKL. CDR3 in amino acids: CASSQGRQGPYNSPLHF. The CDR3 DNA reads TGCGCCAGCAGCCAAGGGAGACAGGGCCCCTATAATTCACCCCTCCACTTT.

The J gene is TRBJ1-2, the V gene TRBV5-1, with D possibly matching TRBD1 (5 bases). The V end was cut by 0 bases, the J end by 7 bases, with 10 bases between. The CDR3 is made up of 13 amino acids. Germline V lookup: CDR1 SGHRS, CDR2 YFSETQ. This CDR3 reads CASSLAGGGGYTF. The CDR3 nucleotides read TGCGCCAGCAGCTTGGCCGGGGGAGGTGGCTACACCTTC.

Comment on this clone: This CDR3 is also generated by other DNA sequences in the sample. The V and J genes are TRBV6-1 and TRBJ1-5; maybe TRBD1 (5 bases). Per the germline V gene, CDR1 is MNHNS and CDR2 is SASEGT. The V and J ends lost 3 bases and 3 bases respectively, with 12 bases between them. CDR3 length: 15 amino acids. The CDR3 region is CASSEAGGYNQPQHF. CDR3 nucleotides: TGTGCCAGCAGTGAGGCCGGGGGGTACAATCAGCCCCAGCATTTT.

CDR3 DNA: TGTGCCAGCAGCTTAGAGGGGACAGGGGTACAGCCCCAGCATTTT. Amino acids: CASSLEGTGVQPQHF. The chain recombines TRBV7-2 with TRBJ1-5; 10 bases match TRBD1. The CDR3 length is 15 residues. CDR1 SGHTA and CDR2 FQGNSA come from the germline V gene. V shed 1 base and J 7 bases; nucleotides not matched to a gene: 4.

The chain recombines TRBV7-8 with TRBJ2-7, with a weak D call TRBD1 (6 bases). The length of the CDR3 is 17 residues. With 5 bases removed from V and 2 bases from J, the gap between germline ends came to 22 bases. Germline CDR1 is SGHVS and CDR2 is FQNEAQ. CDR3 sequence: CASSPPLYRDTTYEQYF. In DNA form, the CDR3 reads TGTGCCAGCAGCCCTCCTCTTTACCGGGACACTACCTACGAGCAGTACTTC.

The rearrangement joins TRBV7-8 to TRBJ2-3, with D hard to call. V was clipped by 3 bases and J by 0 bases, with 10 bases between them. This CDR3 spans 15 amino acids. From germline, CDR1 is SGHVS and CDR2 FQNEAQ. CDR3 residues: CASSLFLGSTDTQYF. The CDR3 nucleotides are TGTGCCAGCAGCTTGTTTCTGGGCAGCACAGATACGCAGTATTTT.

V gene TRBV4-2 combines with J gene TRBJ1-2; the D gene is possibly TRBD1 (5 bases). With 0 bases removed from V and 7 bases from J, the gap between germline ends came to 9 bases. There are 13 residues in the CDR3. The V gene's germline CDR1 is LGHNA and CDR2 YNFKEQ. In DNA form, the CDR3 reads TGTGCCAGCAGCCAAGAGAGGCAGGGTGGCTACACCTTC. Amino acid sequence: CASSQERQGGYTF.